Following are 20 T cell receptor beta chains from one sample sequenced in a study of T cells in Graves' hyperthyroidism and ophthalmopathy. Authors of the study amplified TCR beta CDR3 regions from RNA transcripts. The HTBI primer set was used in a first-round RT-PCR of the TCR CDR3. TCRdb analysed the multiplex PCR reads with MiXCR anew, one entry per CDR3 protein. The sample yields some 500,000 distinct CDR3 sequences, around an eighth seen once. The sequenced sample was blood. The source of these receptors is a young woman with Graves' hyperthyroidism.

This clonotype occurred a few times. The V gene is TRBV20-1, the J gene TRBJ2-7; 12 nucleotides agree with TRBD2. Per the germline V gene, CDR1 is DFQATT and CDR2 is SNEGSKA (reference sequence). The CDR3 sequence is 15 residues long. V lost 2 bases, J lost 0 bases, and 2 bases stayed unmatched. CDR3 protein: CSARSSGGGSYEQYF. The CDR3 DNA sequence: TGCAGTGCTAGATCTAGCGGGGGGGGCTCCTACGAGCAGTACTTC.

This clonotype was seen more than once but under ten times. The rearrangement uses TRBV7-9 and TRBJ1-1; TRBD1 agrees at 10 bases. V lost 5 bases to trimming and J lost 3 bases; unmatched junction nucleotides: 12. CDR1 SEHNR and CDR2 FQNEAQ come from the germline V gene (reference sequence). This CDR3 is 17 amino acids long. CDR3: CASSPRTGGRVHTEAFF. CDR3 sequence (DNA): TGTGCCAGCAGCCCTAGGACAGGGGGTCGGGTTCACACTGAAGCTTTCTTT.

In the case of this clonotype: This could be a read error, since a much larger clone is one nucleotide away. The CDR3 does not end in the conserved phenylalanine or tryptophan, so this is likely a read error. This chain links TRBV6-9 with TRBJ2-7, with D possibly called TRBD1 or TRBD2 (5 bases each). Trimming took off 3 bases at V and 3 bases at J, with 15 bases between the two ends. From germline, CDR1 is MNHGY and CDR2 SVAAGI. This CDR3 spans 15 amino acids. CDR3 nucleotides: TGTGCCAGCAGTTACCCCCGGGACCAGAGCTACGAGCAGTACCTC. Protein product: CASSYPRDQSYEQYL.

This clonotype was picked up many times. The chain joins TRBV11-2 to TRBJ1-2; D not resolved. V shed 5 bases and J shed 6 bases, with 10 bases lying between them. CDR1 and CDR2 from the germline V gene are SGHAT and FQNNGV. The CDR3 totals 12 residues. CDR3 amino acids: CASSLWADGYTF. CDR3 sequence (DNA): TGTGCCAGCAGCCTTTGGGCAGATGGCTACACCTTC.

This clonotype was seen ten or more times. This chain uses TRBV27 with TRBJ2-1; tentatively, D is TRBD2 (6 bases). Trimming left V 2 bases short and J 4 bases short, with 15 bases between. The CDR3 sequence is 16 residues long. From germline, CDR1 is MNHEY and CDR2 SMNVEV (reference sequence). CDR3: CASSLMVLAKYNEQFF. DNA of the CDR3: TGTGCCAGCAGTTTAATGGTCCTAGCGAAGTACAATGAGCAGTTCTTC.

The chain joins TRBV29-1 to TRBJ1-2; D unclear. The CDR3 consists of 12 residues. Trimming shortened V by 7 bases and J by 3 bases, and 12 bases separated the two germline ends. CDR1 and CDR2 (germline): SQVTM, ANQGSEA. CDR3: CSAEEVHYGYTF. DNA for the CDR3: TGCAGCGCCGAAGAGGTCCACTATGGCTACACCTTC.

This clonotype was observed many times. The chain recombines TRBV10-3 with TRBJ2-3; 8 nucleotides align to TRBD2. CDR3 size: 15 residues. The V segment lost 6 bases and the J segment 4 bases; nucleotides outside the gene matches: 9. Germline lookup yields CDR1 ENHRY and CDR2 SYGVKD. The CDR3 sequence: CAIRLAGIRADTQYF. CDR3 DNA: TGTGCCATCAGGTTAGCGGGAATCAGAGCAGATACGCAGTATTTT.

This clonotype was detected many times. This chain links TRBV3-1 with TRBJ1-2; unclear D gene. V lost 1 base, J lost 2 bases, and 8 bases lay in between. This CDR3 spans 14 amino acids. Looked up from germline, CDR1 is LGHDT and CDR2 is YNNKEL (reference sequence). DNA for the CDR3: TGTGCCAGCAGCCAAGTGGATCGAAACTATGGCTACACCTTC. This codes for CASSQVDRNYGYTF.

J is TRBJ1-2 and V is TRBV14, with TRBD1 matching over 10 bases. The CDR3 consists of 14 residues. CDR1 is SGHDN, CDR2 FVKESK, per germline. The V segment lost 4 bases and the J segment 7 bases; nucleotides outside the gene matches: 6. The DNA for the CDR3 is TGTGCCAGCAGCCCCAGGACAGGGGGTAGTGGCTACACCTTC. Its translation: CASSPRTGGSGYTF.

As concerns this clonotype: Just one base apart from a much larger clone, this may be a read error. In DNA, the CDR3 is TGCAGTGTTCGGACTAGCGAGAGAAAAACAGATACGCAGTATTTT. It yields the protein CSVRTSERKTDTQYF. The chain couples TRBV20-1 to TRBJ2-3, with 9 bases aligning to TRBD2. There are 15 residues in the CDR3. Trimming at V came to 7 bases and at J to 3 bases, leaving 11 bases not matched to a gene. Germline values: CDR1 DFQATT, CDR2 SNEGSKA (reference sequence).

This clonotype was detected ten times or more. This chain joins TRBV12-3 or TRBV12-4 and TRBJ2-1; D may be TRBD1 (5 bases). V lost 3 bases and J lost 7, with 10 bases in between. The CDR3 length is 13 residues. CDR3 sequence (DNA): TGTGCCAGCAGTTTCGACAGTGGGAATGAGCAGTTCTTC. The encoded protein is CASSFDSGNEQFF.

There are many counts of this clonotype. The rearrangement links TRBV29-1 to TRBJ1-1; 7 bases match TRBD1. There are 12 residues in the CDR3. In germline, CDR1 is SQVTM, CDR2 ANQGSEA. Trimming at V came to 6 bases and at J to 5 bases, leaving 6 bases not matched to a gene. The CDR3 spells CSVNRGFTEAFF. CDR3 DNA sequence: TGCAGCGTAAACAGGGGTTTTACTGAAGCTTTCTTT.

The chain recombines TRBV18 with TRBJ1-2; 7 bases are a match to TRBD1. Germline assignment: CDR1 KGHSH and CDR2 LQKENI. This CDR3 is 14 amino acids long. The V and J ends lost 5 bases and 8 bases, in that order; junction bases with no gene match: 11. CDR3 sequence: CASSSGTVLWGYTF. CDR3 DNA sequence: TGTGCCAGCTCATCCGGGACAGTCCTATGGGGCTACACCTTC.

The rearrangement joins TRBV5-6 to TRBJ2-1; tentatively, D is TRBD2 (5 bases). V dropped 4 bases and J dropped 9 bases, with 8 bases sitting between them. The germline CDR1 and CDR2 sequences are SGHDT and YYEEEE. The CDR3 has 11 amino acids. The chain's CDR3 is CASSGSVEQFF. Written as DNA, the CDR3 is TGTGCCAGCAGCGGTAGCGTTGAGCAGTTCTTC. Combining the CDR3 with reference TRBV5-6 and TRBJ2-1 gives the whole variable domain DAGVTQSPTHLIKTRGQQVTLRCSPKSGHDTVSWYQQALGQGPQFIFQYYEEEERQRGNFPDRFSGHQFPNYSSELNVNALLLGDSALYLCASSGSVEQFFGPGTRLTVL.

The sample holds a few counts of this clonotype. The chain carries TRBV20-1 and TRBJ1-6; D perhaps matches TRBD1 (5 bases). Trimming took 4 bases from V and 7 from J, leaving 11 bases between them. From germline, CDR1 is DFQATT and CDR2 SNEGSKA (reference sequence). The CDR3 extends over 13 amino acids. The CDR3 DNA reads TGCAGTGCTACGGGACTTTCCAATTCACCCCTCCACTTT. This translates into CSATGLSNSPLHF.

This clonotype was picked up many times. The chain couples TRBV9 to TRBJ2-2, with 11 bases aligning to TRBD1. The germline CDR1 and CDR2 sequences are SGDLS and YYNGEE. CDR3 length: 17 residues. The V gene end was trimmed by 3 bases and the J gene end by 5 bases; junction bases not matched to a gene: 9. The CDR3 DNA reads TGTGCCAGCAGCGCGGGGACAGGGGGACTAGCAACCGGGGAGCTGTTTTTT. Its protein product is CASSAGTGGLATGELFF.

Only a few counts were recorded for this clonotype. The genes are TRBV5-6 and TRBJ2-1, with 10 bases matching TRBD2. Per germline, CDR1 SGHDT and CDR2 YYEEEE. The CDR3 sequence is 15 residues long. With 0 bases clipped from V and 7 bases from J, the junction kept 4 bases outside the gene matches. The CDR3 sequence: CASSLGRTSGNEQFF. Written as DNA, the CDR3 is TGTGCCAGCAGCTTGGGGCGGACTAGCGGAAATGAGCAGTTCTTC.

Ten or more counts support this clonotype. This chain uses TRBV3-1 with TRBJ2-3, with D perhaps TRBD1 (6 bases). CDR1 is LGHDT, CDR2 YNNKEL, per germline (reference sequence). V gave up 2 bases and J gave up 6 bases, with 15 bases separating them. The CDR3 spans 15 residues. The CDR3 spells CASSQQGFVLDTQYF. The CDR3 coding sequence is TGTGCCAGCAGCCAACAGGGGTTTGTTTTGGATACGCAGTATTTT.

This clonotype occurred many times. The V call is TRBV3-1, the J call TRBJ2-3; 8 bases are shared with TRBD2. The CDR3 is 18 residues long. The V gene end was trimmed by 4 bases and the J gene end by 0 bases; junction bases not matched to a gene: 12. Germline CDR1 and CDR2: LGHDT and YNNKEL (reference sequence). The CDR3 spells CASSRGGLGTGSTDTQYF. The CDR3 DNA follows: TGTGCCAGCAGCCGCGGGGGGTTGGGGACGGGGAGCACAGATACGCAGTATTTT.

Many counts were recorded for this clonotype. The chain employs TRBV18 and TRBJ2-5; no clear D. The CDR3 contains 13 residues. Between the trimmed V and J ends, which lost 8 bases and 2 bases, there was a span of 12 bases. The germline V gene has CDR1 KGHSH and CDR2 LQKENI. This CDR3 reads CASSPRAQETQYF. The CDR3 DNA sequence: TGTGCCAGCAGCCCGCGAGCGCAAGAGACCCAGTACTTC.